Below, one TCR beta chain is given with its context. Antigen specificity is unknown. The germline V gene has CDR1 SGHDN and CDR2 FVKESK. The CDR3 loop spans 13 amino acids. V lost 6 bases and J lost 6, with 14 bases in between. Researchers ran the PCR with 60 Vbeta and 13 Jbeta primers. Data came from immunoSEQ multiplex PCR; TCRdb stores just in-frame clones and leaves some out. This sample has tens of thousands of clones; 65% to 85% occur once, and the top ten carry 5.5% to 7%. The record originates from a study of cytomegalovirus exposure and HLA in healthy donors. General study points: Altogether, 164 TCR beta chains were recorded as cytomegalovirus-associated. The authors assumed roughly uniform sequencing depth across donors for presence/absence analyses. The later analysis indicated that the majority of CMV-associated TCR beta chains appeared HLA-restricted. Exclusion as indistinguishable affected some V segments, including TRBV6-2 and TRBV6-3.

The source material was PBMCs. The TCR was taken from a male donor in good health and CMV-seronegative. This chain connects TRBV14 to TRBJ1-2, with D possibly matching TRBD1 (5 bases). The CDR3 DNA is TGTGCCAGCAGTTTCGGGACTCGGGATGGCTACACCTTC. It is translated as CASSFGTRDGYTF.